A selection of T cell receptor beta chains follows, all from one sample in a study of blood T cell repertoires in COVID-19. Method: immunoSEQ multiplex PCR; TCRdb's copy keeps in-frame clones and lacks some. The table lists about 12,000 clones, 70% to 75% of them singletons. Sequenced: peripheral blood. The receptors derive from a human donor in a cohort sampled during active COVID-19. Each CDR3 is given with its conserved first and last residue. The D gene is left open where the match is weak. Some rows mark clone size as missing; the rest say once, few, many or name a class of expanded clone.

>TRBV19|few|.|TRBJ1-5
TGTGCCAGTAGTATTCAAACAGGGAATCAGCCCCAGCATTTT
CASSIQTGNQPQHF
>TRBV28|.|TRBD1|TRBJ2-7
TGTGCCAGCAGTTTCCATCAGGGGGCAGTAAATGGGCAGTACTTC
CASSFHQGAVNGQYF
>TRBV7-9|.|TRBD2|TRBJ2-1
TGTGCCAGCAGCCCAGGACTAGCGGGCGTTACCAATGAGCAGTTCTTC
CASSPGLAGVTNEQFF
>TRBV11-3|.|.|TRBJ2-7
TGTGCCAGCAGTTTAGGAATTCGGGGTTTCCACGAGCAGTACTTC
CASSLGIRGFHEQYF
>TRBV6-5|few|TRBD1|TRBJ2-7
TGTGCCAGCAGTTACCGACAGGGTCCCGAGCAGTACTTC
CASSYRQGPEQYF
>TRBV3-1/TRBV3-2|.|.|TRBJ2-7
TGTGCCAGCAGCCGCCCCGCCGGGGAGCAGTACTTC
CASSRPAGEQYF
>TRBV28|.|.|TRBJ2-2
TGTGCCAGCAGATCCGGGAATAGGCACGGGGAGCTGTTTTTT
CASRSGNRHGELFF
>TRBV5-1|.|TRBD1|TRBJ2-2
TGCGCCAGCAGCGTAACCAGGACAGGGGGGAACACCGGGGAGCTGTTTTTT
CASSVTRTGGNTGELFF
>TRBV28|.|.|TRBJ2-1
TGTGCCAGCAGTACGTGGGGACTTTGGCAGTTCTTC
CASSTWGLWQFF
>TRBV30|.|.|TRBJ1-5
TGTGCCTGGAGTGCAGGGGCGGCTCAGCCCCAGCATTTT
CAWSAGAAQPQHF
>TRBV7-2|.|TRBD1|TRBJ1-5
TGTGCCAGCAGCTACGGTACCGGGACAGGGAAATATAGCAATCAGCCCCAGCATTTT
CASSYGTGTGKYSNQPQHF
>TRBV5-1|.|TRBD2|TRBJ2-3
TGCGCCAGCAGCTTGCCGCCGGGACTAGCGGCAACTAGCACAGATACGCAGTATTTT
CASSLPPGLAATSTDTQYF
>TRBV7-8|.|.|TRBJ1-2
TGTGCCAGCAGCTTAGCCCTAGGCGGTGGCTACACCTTC
CASSLALGGGYTF